Below are 2 T cell receptor beta chains sequenced from a single sample in a study of T cell responses to AZD1222 COVID-19 vaccine. TCRdb's table, derived via immunoSEQ multiplex PCR, lists solely in-frame clones and lacks some. The sample includes 70,000 to 90,000 clones, about nine tenths seen only once; the top ten take 2% to 3%. This sample comprised peripheral blood, obtained on day 0 of AZD1222 vaccination. The receptors shown here come from an adult in good health.

This clone was seen only once. The V and J genes are TRBV11-2 and TRBJ2-5; 9 nucleotides line up with TRBD2. With V trimmed by 0 bases and J by 4 bases, 12 bases remained unmatched. In germline, CDR1 is SGHAT, CDR2 FQNNGV. The CDR3 has 18 residues. CDR3 region: CASSLDQNLAGAGETQYF. For the CDR3, the DNA is TGTGCCAGCAGCTTAGATCAAAACTTAGCGGGAGCGGGAGAGACCCAGTACTTC.

The rearrangement uses TRBV3-1 (or the pseudogene TRBV3-2) and TRBJ1-3, with D possibly being TRBD1 (5 bases). Per the germline V gene, CDR1 is LGHDT and CDR2 is YNNKEL (reference sequence). There are 16 residues in the CDR3. Trimming removed 0 bases from V and 3 bases from J, with 12 bases in between. The CDR3 loop reads CASSQDQGASGNTIYF. In DNA, the CDR3 is TGTGCCAGCAGCCAAGATCAAGGGGCGAGTGGAAACACCATATATTTT.